This T cell receptor beta chain stems from a study of metastatic and nonmetastatic thyroid tumors. Original data processing: Using the CDR3 differences seen across clinicopathological groups, the authors built a distant-metastasis classifier for papillary thyroid cancer, which was meant to discriminate distant-metastatic patients. TCRdb recomputed clones from the PCR reads via MiXCR. The V and J calls follow TCRdb's processing rather than the paper's. This sample has over 70,000 clones, with 18% found just once. Trimming took 3 bases from V and 2 from J, leaving 8 bases between them. The CDR3 has 13 amino acids. Germline V gene lookup returns CDR1 SGHTA and CDR2 FQGTGA. This clone was observed many times. Ahead of thyroid surgery, no patient had received treatment of any kind.

The sequence was obtained from a female donor with papillary thyroid cancer or a benign thyroid nodule (not recorded which). Some clones in this sample may be carry-over from other donors' samples. Sequencing input: blood. The V and J genes are TRBV7-3 and TRBJ2-7; D is uncertain. CDR3 region: CASSFSPTYEQYF. In DNA form, the CDR3 reads TGTGCCAGCAGCTTTTCCCCCACCTACGAGCAGTACTTC.